The text below deals with one T cell receptor (beta chain). Its cognate antigen has yet to be identified. No base quality information exists; no much larger clone differs at one position. These data come from a study of cytomegalovirus exposure and HLA in healthy donors (dated by TCRdb to 2016 to 2017). About the investigation overall: In an earlier analysis of roughly 590 of the donors, approximately 260 Gb of sequence data and just under 120 million unique TCR beta sequences from 150 million to 200 million T cells were reported. Among a few hundred genotyped donors of the cohort, an average of 235,054 unique TCR beta nucleotide sequences were sequenced per donor, roughly a sixth of them non-productive. The study combined high-throughput TCR immunosequencing, statistical association of individual TCRs with disease status, and machine learning to predict cytomegalovirus infection status. Roughly 310 gigabases of sequencing data and 70 million to 85 million unique TCR sequences were included in an early release covering about 620 HLA-typed donors. The study was designed to test whether signatures of past pathogen exposure could be identified by cataloging public T cell receptors. A later genetic analysis used genome-wide SNP genotypes for about 60% of the 666 donors, treating that subset as a discovery cohort. The number of donors typed differed by locus, with roughly 620-640 for A, B, C, DRB1 and DQB1, 522 for DQA1, 600 to 610 for DPA1, and some 440 for DPB1. The T cell repertoires of around 730 subjects were profiled by immunosequencing and related to cytomegalovirus serostatus. HLA typing included class I and class II loci at four-digit resolution. Five DR-DQ haplotypes were handled as single units for association and clustering because linkage in the cohort was strong. A later analysis re-analyzed previously published TCR beta repertoires from approximately 700 donors and added high-resolution HLA genotyping to study TCR occurrence patterns. Along with the roughly 700-subject first cohort, a separate validation cohort of some 130 different subjects was used. Rather than drawing on any new phenotypic data, the later analysis identified candidate immune exposures from TCR beta sequences and the way those sequences occurred across donors. The genetic ancestry cluster associated with self-reported Caucasian donors included around four fifths of the approximately 400 genotyped donors. Every discovery cohort repertoire had been produced on one sequencing platform. To decide whether each TCR beta V gene segment behaved as functional or pseudogenic, an earlier analysis of fewer than 750 of the donors relied on high-throughput TCR beta sequencing. Donor age, sex, ethnicity and CMV serostatus were compiled together with the repertoire data.

Trimming removed 4 bases from V and 4 bases from J; the gene matches leave 9 bases unexplained. Its CDR3 holds 15 amino acids, cysteine through phenylalanine. Only the CDR3 DNA stays, 45 bases, in frame from base 1. In the germline V gene, CDR1 corresponds to SGHDN and CDR2 to FVKESK. To prepare the library, the immunoSEQ multiplex PCR assay was applied. The multiplex PCR relied on a mix of 60 forward primers for TCR Vbeta segments and 13 reverse primers for TCR Jbeta segments. Amplification of the CDR3 region of rearranged TCR beta genes was performed with a multiplex PCR assay on genomic DNA. The Illumina HiSeq System was used to sequence the amplified TCR beta libraries as 87-base-pair reads. In the authors' own workflow: In a later analysis, tens of millions of unique TCR beta chains were counted across the approximately 620 repertoires, and roughly 11 million of these chains were shared by at least two donors. Raw reads were error-corrected and collapsed into unique sequences with a nearest-neighbor algorithm that merged closely related sequences to remove PCR and sequencing errors. CDR3 sequences were aligned to IMGT reference sequences to assign V, D and J gene segments. For a sequence to be retained, a match of at least six nucleotides to both a V gene segment and a J gene segment was required. Rearrangements were classified as productive when the CDR3 lacked stop codons and remained in frame with V and J, and all other rearrangements were classified as non-productive. Following IMGT convention, CDR3 was defined as the stretch from the second conserved V-encoded cysteine to the conserved J-encoded phenylalanine. The earlier analysis of about 560 of the donors excluded any sequence lacking an unambiguous match to a single V gene segment. An earlier analysis of a few hundred of the donors classified V segments as functional when productive rearrangements were above 56.7% and as segregating when the standard deviation between donors was above 5%. A statistical classification framework was developed to diagnose cytomegalovirus status using the catalog of TCR beta chain sequences. A later analysis assigned V and J genes by comparing TCR nucleotide sequences with IMGT/GENE-DB human TR gene sequences. The TCRdist pipeline was used in a later analysis to assign CDR3 sequences and most-parsimonious VDJ recombination scenarios. In a later analysis, each TCR beta chain was defined by its CDR3 amino acid sequence together with its V-gene family, and reads lacking a unique V-gene family were excluded. A later analysis removed several hundred highly shared, low-generation-probability nucleotide sequences to deal with suspected cross-contamination and a sequencing artifact. For each public chain, a later analysis derived a clonal expansion index from normalized ranks of inferred template counts within each repertoire. Generation probabilities in a later analysis came from a VDJ recombination model fitted to out-of-frame rearrangements, and those results were checked against IGoR. Hypergeometric tests were used in a later analysis to score TCR-TCR, TCR-HLA and TCR-CMV co-occurrence, with a repertoire-size bias correction applied to the TCR pairs. In a later analysis, false discovery rates were estimated by permuting HLA or CMV assignments 20 times. In a later analysis, co-occurring TCRs were grouped with DBSCAN, and TCRdist sequence similarity was added when clustering was performed within HLA-allele-positive subsets. Co-occurrence clustering excluded repertoires with fewer than 30,000 or more than 120,000 public chains, plus five with anomalous nucleotide sharing. This immuneACCESS table, as held by TCRdb, lists in-frame sequences with V and J called but not all clones. Of the missing ones, under half trace to an unresolved V gene in checked studies; the others have no known cause. The V and J calls and clone size come from that table; D and trimming were worked out from the DNA. The sample records over 200,000 clones, approximately 81% of which are singletons. 1% to 1.5% of the sample belongs to the ten largest clones.

The cohort was made up of around 720 healthy bone marrow donors. At the time of sampling, every cohort member was nominally healthy, though immune exposures that went unrecorded were likely present. Of the 666 cohort members, around 290 had a positive CMV serostatus and about 360 had a negative one, while no CMV serostatus was recorded for the donor. Every donor gave a peripheral blood sample, and the peripheral blood mononuclear cells from that sample were used for TCR beta sequencing. The Qiagen DNeasy Blood Extraction Kit was used to extract genomic DNA from the blood cell samples. General study outcomes and caveats: Strong co-occurrence of HLA alleles, especially DR and DQ, made assigning TCR associations to individual alleles difficult. Three of the identified cytomegalovirus-associated TCR beta chains were confirmed in vitro to be specific for cytomegalovirus antigens. A cluster of highly shared sequence variants was judged likely to represent a technical artifact of the sequencing pipeline. Most CMV-associated TCR beta chains appeared to be HLA-restricted in a later analysis, and the HLA associations seemed to be driven largely by CMV exposure. The 87-base-pair reads could not distinguish some IMGT-functional V segments, including TRBV6-2 and TRBV6-3, so those segments were excluded. A later analysis found that TCR association rates varied across HLA loci, with DRB1 alleles showing the most associated TCRs and HLA-C alleles the fewest. Correlated functional status among segregating V segments might reflect linkage disequilibrium, but an unknown experimental factor could not be ruled out. In a later analysis, HLA-associated TCR beta chains showed more clonal expansion and lower generation probabilities than non-associated chains that were equally common. An association between a missense DCLRE1C variant and V-gene and J-gene trimming of TCR beta chains was found in a later genetic analysis and replicated in an independent cohort. Because counts were too low, roughly 17 rarely observed V segments, including chromosome 9 orphons, were left out of the earlier analysis of some 640 of the donors. In an earlier analysis of several hundred of the donors, most TCR beta V segments were observed in productive rearrangements about 87% or about 30% of the time, broadly matching IMGT annotations. The classifier was reported to diagnose cytomegalovirus status with high specificity and sensitivity in both the original and validation cohorts. This cohort had only TCR beta chains sequenced, and the lack of alpha or paired-chain data limited which features could be detected. Presence/absence analyses assumed roughly uniform sequencing depth across donors, an assumption that may not hold. A later genetic analysis reported fewer N-insertions in productive TCRs among donors in an Asian-associated ancestry cluster than the roughly 620-donor mean. In a later analysis, 16,951 TCR beta sequences were associated with specific HLA alleles at a false discovery rate of 0.05. According to a later analysis, parvovirus B19, influenza, CMV and Epstein-Barr virus appeared linked to several top co-occurrence clusters. According to the authors, the approach could potentially be generalized to other disease states and immunological phenotypes. A further reported finding was that TCR beta sequences accurately predicted the HLA-A and HLA-B alleles for most subjects in the first cohort. Immune exposure information for the cohort was limited to CMV serostatus. Most TCR sequences were seen in very few donors, while some public TCRs were found in many individuals. A total of around 150 TCR beta chains were listed by the study as associated with cytomegalovirus. HLA typing was unavailable for some donors at each locus, so association tests used only the typed subset.

Recombination connected TRBV14 to TRBJ2-5, with 7 bases aligning to TRBD1. Sequencing used PBMCs. The sequence came from a human donor in good health. At the DNA level, the sequence is TGTGCCAGCAGCCCCAGACAGGGCTATCGAGAGACCCAGTACTTC. It is translated as CASSPRQGYRETQYF. Joined to the reference TRBV14 and TRBJ2-5 proteins, this CDR3 gives the full variable domain: EAGVTQFPSHSVIEKGQTVTLRCDPISGHDNLYWYRRVMGKEIKFLLHFVKESKQDESGMPNNRFLAERTGGTYSTLKVQPAELEDSGVYFCASSPRQGYRETQYFGPGTRLLVL.